This passage covers 15 T cell receptor beta chains from one sample sequenced in a study of blood T cells in healthy people across ages. It was with a sample-barcoded 5' primer and a J-beta primer mix that a second PCR of about 6 to 12 cycles was run. TCRdb re-derived calls from the 5' RACE reads in MiXCR, one entry per CDR3 protein. The repertoire consists of about 1.1 million distinct CDR3 sequences, with about two fifths occurring once and the leading ten covering around 12%. The sequencing input was blood. These receptors originate from a man aged 18 to 30 in good health.

Turning to this clonotype: The conserved phenylalanine or tryptophan normally closing the CDR3 is absent here, so this likely arose from a read error. CDR3 sequence: CASSSSTSYNEQFS. The CDR3 region has the DNA TGCGCCAGCAGCTCATCAACATCCTACAATGAGCAGTTCTCC. The V gene is TRBV5-1, the J gene TRBJ2-1; no reliable D call. The CDR3 totals 14 residues. Trimming left V 3 bases short and J 1 base short, with 8 bases between. Germline V gene sequence: CDR1 SGHRS, CDR2 YFSETQ.

The gene calls are TRBV7-9 and TRBJ2-7; a weak D match, TRBD1 (6 bases). Trimming removed 3 bases at V and 2 bases at J, with 11 bases between. Per the germline V gene, CDR1 is SEHNR and CDR2 is FQNEAQ (reference sequence). The CDR3 consists of 14 residues. CDR3: CASSFDRMTYEQYF. The DNA for the CDR3 is TGTGCCAGCAGCTTTGACAGGATGACCTACGAGCAGTACTTC.

The rearrangement joins TRBV6-6 to TRBJ2-7; D might be TRBD2 (6 bases). The germline CDR1 and CDR2 sequences are MNHNY and SVGAGI (reference sequence). The CDR3 extends over 14 amino acids. The ends were cut back, 4 bases at V and 0 bases at J, with 10 bases in the middle. CDR3 sequence reads: CASSFAGSSYEQYF. CDR3 nucleotide sequence: TGTGCCAGCAGTTTCGCGGGGAGCTCCTACGAGCAGTACTTC.

This clonotype was found many times. The chain couples TRBV7-2 to TRBJ1-1, with D maybe TRBD1 (5 bases). V was shortened by 1 base and J by 11 bases, with 11 bases between the two germline ends. In germline, CDR1 is SGHTA, CDR2 FQGNSA. This CDR3 contains 12 residues. CDR3 in amino acids: CASSLVRDSAFF. As DNA, the CDR3 is TGTGCCAGCAGCTTAGTTCGGGACTCGGCTTTCTTT.

This clonotype was found once. The chain combines TRBV10-3 with TRBJ2-1, with D possibly called TRBD1 or TRBD2 (5 bases each). Germline loops: CDR1 ENHRY, CDR2 SYGVKD. Trimming took off 4 bases at V and 1 base at J, with 17 bases between the two ends. The CDR3 is 17 amino acids. The DNA of the CDR3 is TGTGCCATCAGTGGGGACGAAGTGCAGGCGTCCTACAATGAGCAGTTCTTC. Translating gives CAISGDEVQASYNEQFF.

V usage is TRBV4-3 and J usage is TRBJ1-4; 8 positions agree with TRBD1. CDR1 and CDR2 (germline): LGHNA, YSLEER. V lost 1 base to trimming and J lost 7 bases; unmatched junction nucleotides: 8. The CDR3 has 16 amino acids. CDR3 DNA sequence: TGCGCCAGCAGCCAAGCCGGACAGGGTGCAGTTGAAAAACTGTTTTTT. Protein: CASSQAGQGAVEKLFF.

The chain has TRBV4-1 and TRBJ2-1; 14 bases align to TRBD2. The junction had 5 bases not matched to a gene; V was cut back by 2 bases and J by 8 bases. The CDR3 is 16 amino acids. In germline, CDR1 is MGHRA, CDR2 YSYEKL. CDR3 DNA: TGCGCCAGCAGCCAACCGACTAGCGGGGGGGCAGATGAGCAGTTCTTC. This sequence encodes CASSQPTSGGADEQFF.

This clonotype has just a few counts. The J gene is TRBJ1-1, the V gene TRBV6-2 or TRBV6-3; D ambiguous. Germline loops: CDR1 MNHEY, CDR2 SVGEGT. The V end lost 5 bases, the J end lost 5 bases, and 9 bases lay between the germline ends. This CDR3 region has 12 residues. CDR3 region: CASSLDWTEAFF. The CDR3 bases are TGTGCCAGCAGTCTGGATTGGACTGAAGCTTTCTTT.

The J gene is TRBJ2-2, the V gene TRBV4-2; D call uncertain. Trimming removed 1 base from V and 7 bases from J, with 13 bases in between. CDR1 is LGHNA, CDR2 YNFKEQ, per germline. The CDR3 runs 15 residues. CDR3 sequence reads: CASSQGLTKSGELFF. CDR3 sequence (DNA): TGTGCCAGCAGCCAAGGTTTAACGAAAAGCGGGGAGCTGTTTTTT.

This clonotype was recorded at least ten times. The chain links TRBV20-1 to TRBJ2-1; the D call may be TRBD1 or TRBD2 (5 bases each). Trimming cost V 0 bases and J 0 bases, with 18 bases left between them. The CDR3 is 18 residues long. Looked up from germline, CDR1 is DFQATT and CDR2 is SNEGSKA (reference sequence). CDR3 region: CSARDARLPGSSYNEQFF. CDR3 DNA sequence: TGCAGTGCTAGAGATGCTCGCCTTCCAGGGAGCTCCTACAATGAGCAGTTCTTC.

This sequence joins TRBV7-2 and TRBJ1-4; 8 bases are a match to TRBD1. V lost 1 base to trimming and J lost 8 bases; unmatched junction nucleotides: 6. The length of the CDR3 is 15 residues. CDR1 and CDR2 from the germline V gene are SGHTA and FQGNSA. CDR3 loop: CASSLGGTGREKLFF. The CDR3 coding sequence is TGTGCCAGCAGCTTAGGGGGGACAGGCAGGGAAAAACTGTTTTTT.

This clonotype was picked up one time. Its ends do not fully match the called genes, so a read error is possible. The chain employs TRBV6-2 or TRBV6-3 and TRBJ2-1; 7 nucleotides agree with TRBD2. The CDR3 extends over 15 amino acids. Germline values: CDR1 MNHEY, CDR2 SVGEGT. The CDR3 nucleotides read TGTGCCAGCAGAAAAGCGGGGCCCATCTACGATGAGCAGTTCTTC. As protein: CASRKAGPIYDEQFF.

The chain combines TRBV4-3 with TRBJ1-3, with D perhaps matching TRBD1 (5 bases). V was pared by 0 bases and J by 3 bases, with 9 bases between. Per the germline V gene, CDR1 is LGHNA and CDR2 is YSLEER. The CDR3 has 15 residues. CDR3 coding DNA: TGCGCCAGCAGCCAAGACGGGACGGATGGAAACACCATATATTTT. Amino acids: CASSQDGTDGNTIYF.

In this sample, this clonotype turned up once. One junction end does not reproduce the germline sequence, and a read error may be involved. This chain connects TRBV4-1 to TRBJ2-5; D is perhaps TRBD1 (6 bases). The closer fit of TRBJ2-4 to the DNA end suggests the J call may be wrong. Looked up from germline, CDR1 is MGHRA and CDR2 is YSYEKL. This CDR3 comprises 16 residues. CDR3 sequence: CACSQVSRGRGNIQYF. CDR3 nucleotide sequence: TGCGCCTGCAGCCAAGTTTCCAGGGGTAGAGGAAACATTCAGTACTTC.

The chain uses TRBV27 and TRBJ1-1; 10 positions agree with TRBD1. In germline, CDR1 is MNHEY, CDR2 SMNVEV (reference sequence). There are 16 residues in the CDR3. V trimming: 4 bases; J trimming: 5 bases; junction bases outside the gene matches: 10. The CDR3 DNA reads TGTGCCAGCAGTTCCAGCCGACAGGGGGCGAAGACTGAAGCTTTCTTT. As protein: CASSSSRQGAKTEAFF.